The present T cell receptor (beta chain) was sequenced within a study of regulatory T cells in long-lasting Graves disease. Study-level findings and limits: Persistent disease was characterized by preferential usage of TRBV28, TRBJ1-2 and TRBJ2-5.

This clonotype was picked up many times. Its target is not known. Specified time point: newly diagnosed GD, antithyroid drugs for less than 3 months. From PBMCs, RNA was extracted and then used to make the TCR library. V lost 0 bases and J 5 bases, leaving 13 bases between the germline ends. CDR1 and CDR2 from the germline V gene are SEHNR and FQNEAQ (reference sequence). The CDR3 loop spans 15 amino acids. Construction of TCR beta libraries relied on iRepertoire HTBI primers and on Arm-PCR targeting CDR3 regions. TCRdb processed the multiplex PCR reads anew with MiXCR; each CDR3 protein has one entry. The sample contains 350,000 to 550,000 distinct CDR3 sequences, 13% to 15% of which appear only once. The same sample was also studied in work on T cells in Graves' hyperthyroidism and ophthalmopathy.

The sample in question was peripheral blood mononuclear cells (PBMCs), obtained at new diagnosis, from a patient treated with antithyroid drugs. V is TRBV7-9 and J is TRBJ2-5, with D perhaps TRBD1 (6 bases). This TCR derives from a woman in her 50s with Graves disease. CDR3 coding DNA: TGTGCCAGCAGCTTAGCGCTCAGGGGATCGGAGACCCAGTACTTC. Translation: CASSLALRGSETQYF. The whole variable domain, filled in from reference TRBV7-9 and TRBJ2-5, reads DTGVSQNPRHKITKRGQNVTFRCDPISEHNRLYWYRQTLGQGPEFLTYFQNEAQLEKSRLLSDRFSAERPKGSFSTLEIQRTEQGDSAMYLCASSLALRGSETQYFGPGTRLLVL.